These 17 T cell receptor beta chains were all obtained from the same sample, sequenced in a study of CD8 T cells in ankylosing spondylitis. Study-level results: It appeared that ankylosing spondylitis blood was characterized by a TCR beta motif of roughly 8 highly homologous variants.

TCRdb passed the 5' RACE reads through MiXCR, listing each CDR3 protein once. The sample lists fewer than 550,000 distinct CDR3 sequences, about 5.7% occurring once. Their antigens are not known. The sequencing input was blood, either unsorted or a sorted T cell fraction (not recorded which). The receptors originated from a male donor with ankylosing spondylitis.

This clonotype was counted between two and nine times. J is TRBJ2-1 and V is TRBV12-3 or TRBV12-4, with D tentatively TRBD2 (5 bases). V gave up 1 base and J gave up 15 bases, with 22 bases separating them. CDR3 length equals 15 residues. The CDR3 bases are TGTGCCAGCAGTTTAGATGGTAGCAACGGGATTAGTCTGTTCTTC. It encodes CASSLDGSNGISLFF.

This clonotype was recorded a few times. This chain links TRBV4-1 with TRBJ1-2, with D tentatively TRBD1 (5 bases). Trimming stripped 3 bases from V and 5 bases from J, with 28 bases between. The germline CDR1 and CDR2 sequences are MGHRA and YSYEKL. The CDR3 sequence is 19 residues long. CDR3 loop: CASSQEEIPGRLVFYGYTF. The DNA of the CDR3 is TGCGCCAGCAGCCAGGAGGAGATTCCGGGACGCCTGGTTTTTTATGGCTACACCTTC.

This clonotype was counted many times. The chain uses TRBV24-1 and TRBJ1-5; unclear D gene. Germline loops: CDR1 KGHDR, CDR2 SFDVKD. The CDR3 spans 14 residues. V was clipped by 3 bases and J by 4 bases, with 9 bases between them. The chain's CDR3 is CATSDRWINQPQHF. The DNA of the CDR3 is TGTGCCACCAGTGATAGGTGGATTAATCAGCCCCAGCATTTT.

In this sample, this clonotype turned up many times. CDR3 bases: TGTGCCACCAGCAAGACTAGCGGGTACCAAGAGACCCAGTACTTC. As protein: CATSKTSGYQETQYF. The J gene is TRBJ2-5, the V gene TRBV15; 10 bases agree with TRBD2. This CDR3 comprises 15 residues. CDR1 and CDR2 from the germline V gene are LNHNV and YYDKDF (reference sequence). The J segment lost 0 bases and the V segment lost 4 bases, leaving 2 bases of the junction unmatched.

This clonotype showed up many times. The chain couples TRBV6-1 to TRBJ1-5; D gene ambiguous. The CDR3 runs to 14 residues. Germline V gene sequence: CDR1 MNHNS, CDR2 SASEGT. The V end lost 8 bases, the J end lost 6 bases, and 17 bases lay between the germline ends. CDR3: CASAGITAGQPQHF. The CDR3 nucleotides read TGTGCCAGCGCGGGTATAACGGCAGGTCAGCCCCAGCATTTT.

The sample holds many counts of this clonotype. The rearrangement links TRBV5-1 to TRBJ1-5; D uncertain. Germline CDR1 reads SGHRS; CDR2 reads YFSETQ. V was shortened by 0 bases and J by 7 bases, with 11 bases between the two germline ends. This CDR3 has 14 amino acids. The CDR3 sequence is CASSLEGHDQPQHF. For the CDR3, the DNA is TGCGCCAGCAGCTTGGAGGGCCATGACCAGCCCCAGCATTTT.

There are many counts of this clonotype. V is TRBV5-1 and J is TRBJ2-3; tentatively, D is TRBD2 (5 bases). Germline V CDR1 and CDR2: SGHRS, YFSETQ. The V gene lost 0 bases and the J gene lost 3 bases, with 17 bases spanning the gap. The CDR3 contains 17 residues. The CDR3 reads CASSLALGDGMTDTQYF. CDR3 DNA: TGCGCCAGCAGCTTGGCCCTCGGGGATGGAATGACAGATACGCAGTATTTT.

This clonotype was picked up many times. The chain uses TRBV24-1 and TRBJ2-2; D remains ambiguous. The germline V gene encodes CDR1 KGHDR and CDR2 SFDVKD. Trimming removed 2 bases at V and 5 bases at J, with 2 bases between. The CDR3 extends over 12 amino acids. The CDR3 DNA reads TGTGCCACCAGTGATTGGACCGGGGAGCTGTTTTTT. Translated: CATSDWTGELFF.

This clonotype was seen many times. The J gene is TRBJ2-7, the V gene TRBV9, with 9 positions matching TRBD1. Germline CDR1 and CDR2: SGDLS and YYNGEE. The junction had 6 bases not matched to a gene; V was cut back by 3 bases and J by 5 bases. The CDR3 is made up of 14 amino acids. The chain's CDR3 is CASSARDRVNEQYF. The CDR3 nucleotides read TGTGCCAGCAGCGCCCGGGACAGGGTCAACGAGCAGTACTTC.

This clonotype was detected ten times or more. The chain employs TRBV29-1 and TRBJ1-1; maybe TRBD1 (5 bases). Germline assignment: CDR1 SQVTM and CDR2 ANQGSEA. V was cut by 4 bases and J by 1 base, with 13 bases left in between. The CDR3 is 14 amino acids. CDR3 nucleotides: TGCAGCGTTGCCTTTCTTGGGGGGAACACTGAAGCTTTCTTT. Its protein is CSVAFLGGNTEAFF.

This clonotype was recorded at least ten times. V gene TRBV29-1 combines with J gene TRBJ1-1, with D perhaps matching TRBD1 (5 bases). This CDR3 has 15 residues. CDR1 is SQVTM, CDR2 ANQGSEA, per germline. V lost 5 bases, J lost 4 bases, and 20 bases lay in between. This chain's CDR3 is CSVSPRAGSGTEAFF. CDR3 in DNA: TGCAGCGTTTCGCCGAGGGCAGGGTCGGGCACTGAAGCTTTCTTT.

There are a few counts of this clonotype. The genes are TRBV6-2 or TRBV6-3 and TRBJ2-3, with TRBD2 matching 9 bases. Germline V gives CDR1 MNHEY, CDR2 SVGEGT. The CDR3 loop spans 16 amino acids. V dropped 2 bases and J dropped 0; count of bases not matched to a gene: 3. The CDR3 coding sequence is TGTGCCAGCAGTTACAGCACTAGCGGGAGCACAGATACGCAGTATTTT. It specifies CASSYSTSGSTDTQYF.

This clonotype showed up many times. This CDR3 is CSARVWGGAFF. The DNA for the CDR3 is TGCAGTGCTAGAGTGTGGGGAGGAGCTTTCTTT. V usage is TRBV20-1 and J usage is TRBJ1-1; D is uncertain. Germline V gene lookup returns CDR1 DFQATT and CDR2 SNEGSKA (reference sequence). The CDR3 loop spans 11 amino acids. Deletions cut 1 base from V and 10 bases from J, with 10 bases between.

This clonotype was observed at least ten times. The gene calls are TRBV4-1 and TRBJ2-7; 7 nucleotides match TRBD1. The germline gives CDR1 MGHRA, CDR2 YSYEKL. This CDR3 comprises 15 residues. J lost 3 bases, V lost 2 bases, and 7 bases had no gene match. The CDR3 DNA reads TGCGCCAGCAGCCAAACCGGGACAGAGTACTACGAGCAGTACTTC. It codes for CASSQTGTEYYEQYF.

This clonotype was counted ten times or more. This chain joins TRBV24-1 and TRBJ2-3; D not resolved. The ends were cut back, 2 bases at V and 6 bases at J, with 5 bases in the middle. In germline, CDR1 is KGHDR, CDR2 SFDVKD. The CDR3 sequence is 12 residues long. The CDR3 here is CATSDYRDTQYF. CDR3 nucleotides: TGTGCCACCAGTGATTATAGGGATACGCAGTATTTT.

This clonotype was counted at least ten times. The rearrangement links TRBV7-8 to TRBJ1-2, with 10 bases aligning to TRBD1. Germline assignment: CDR1 SGHVS and CDR2 FQNEAQ. This CDR3 spans 14 amino acids. V lost 2 bases, J lost 7 bases, and 4 bases stayed unmatched. Written as DNA, the CDR3 is TGTGCCAGCAGCTTATTGGGACAGGGGACTGGCTACACCTTC. Translation: CASSLLGQGTGYTF.

The sample holds many counts of this clonotype. The chain combines TRBV27 with TRBJ2-7; 7 bases fit TRBD2. Germline V gives CDR1 MNHEY, CDR2 SMNVEV (reference sequence). CDR3 length: 15 residues. The V gene end was trimmed by 5 bases and the J gene end by 0 bases; junction bases not matched to a gene: 7. The CDR3 DNA sequence: TGTGCCAGCAGTCCCCACGGGGGGAGCTCCTACGAGCAGTACTTC. It specifies CASSPHGGSSYEQYF.